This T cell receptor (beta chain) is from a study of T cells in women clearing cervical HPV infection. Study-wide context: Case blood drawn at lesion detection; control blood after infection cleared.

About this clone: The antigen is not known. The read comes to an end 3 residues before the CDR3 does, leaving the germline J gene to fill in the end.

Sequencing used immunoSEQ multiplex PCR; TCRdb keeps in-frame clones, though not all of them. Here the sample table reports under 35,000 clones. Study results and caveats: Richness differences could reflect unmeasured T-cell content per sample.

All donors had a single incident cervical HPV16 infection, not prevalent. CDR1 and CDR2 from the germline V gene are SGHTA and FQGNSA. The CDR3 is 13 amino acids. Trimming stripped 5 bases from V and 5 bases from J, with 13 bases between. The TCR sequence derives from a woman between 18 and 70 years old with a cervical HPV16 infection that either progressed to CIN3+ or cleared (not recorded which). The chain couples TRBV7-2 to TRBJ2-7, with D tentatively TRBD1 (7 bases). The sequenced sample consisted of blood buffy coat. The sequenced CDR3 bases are TGTGCCAGCAGCGGGCAGGGGGGCGACGAG. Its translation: CASSGQGGDE. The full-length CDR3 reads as CASSGQGGDEQYF.